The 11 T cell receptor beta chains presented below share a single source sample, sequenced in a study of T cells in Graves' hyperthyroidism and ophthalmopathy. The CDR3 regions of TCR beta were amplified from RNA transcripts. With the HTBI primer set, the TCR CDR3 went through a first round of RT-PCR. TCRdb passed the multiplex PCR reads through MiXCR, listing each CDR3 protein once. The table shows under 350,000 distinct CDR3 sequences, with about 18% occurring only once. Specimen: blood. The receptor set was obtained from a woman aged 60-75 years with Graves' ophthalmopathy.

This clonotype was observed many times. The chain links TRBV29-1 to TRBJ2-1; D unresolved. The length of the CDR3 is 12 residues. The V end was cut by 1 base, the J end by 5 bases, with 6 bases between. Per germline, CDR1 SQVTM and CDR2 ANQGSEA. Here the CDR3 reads CSVEARNNEQFF. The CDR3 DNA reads TGCAGCGTTGAAGCCCGGAACAATGAGCAGTTCTTC.

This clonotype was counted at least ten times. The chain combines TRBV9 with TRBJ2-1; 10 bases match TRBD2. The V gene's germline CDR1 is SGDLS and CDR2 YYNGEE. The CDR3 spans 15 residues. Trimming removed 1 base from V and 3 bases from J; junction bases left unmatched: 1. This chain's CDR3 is CASSVIAGGYNEQFF. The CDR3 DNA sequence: TGTGCCAGCAGCGTAATAGCGGGAGGCTACAATGAGCAGTTCTTC.

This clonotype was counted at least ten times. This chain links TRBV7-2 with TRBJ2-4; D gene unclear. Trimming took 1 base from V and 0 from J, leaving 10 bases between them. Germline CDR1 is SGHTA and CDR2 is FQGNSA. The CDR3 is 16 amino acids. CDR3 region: CASSLDWSGAKNIQYF. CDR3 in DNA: TGTGCCAGCAGCTTAGATTGGTCCGGAGCCAAAAACATTCAGTACTTC.

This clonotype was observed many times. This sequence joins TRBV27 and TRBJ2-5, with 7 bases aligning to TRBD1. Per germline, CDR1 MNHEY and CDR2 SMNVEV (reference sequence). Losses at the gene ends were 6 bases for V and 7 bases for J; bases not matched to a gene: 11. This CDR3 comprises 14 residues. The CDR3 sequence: CASRVEGADLTQYF. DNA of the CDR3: TGTGCCAGCAGGGTTGAGGGGGCCGATCTGACCCAGTACTTC.

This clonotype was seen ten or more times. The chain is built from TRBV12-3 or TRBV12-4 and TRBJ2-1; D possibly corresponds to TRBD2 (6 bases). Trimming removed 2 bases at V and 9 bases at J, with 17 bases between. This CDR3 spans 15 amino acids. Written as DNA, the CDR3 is TGTGCCAGCAGTTTATCAGGACGCGGGATCGGTGAGCAGTTCTTC. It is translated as CASSLSGRGIGEQFF.

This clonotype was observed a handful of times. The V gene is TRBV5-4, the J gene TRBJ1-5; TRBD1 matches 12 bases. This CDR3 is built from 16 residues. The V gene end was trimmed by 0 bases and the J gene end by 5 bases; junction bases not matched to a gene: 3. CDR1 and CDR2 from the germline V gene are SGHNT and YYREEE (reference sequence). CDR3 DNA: TGTGCCAGCAGCTTGGGGGGGACAGGGGGCGATCAGCCCCAGCATTTT. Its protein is CASSLGGTGGDQPQHF.

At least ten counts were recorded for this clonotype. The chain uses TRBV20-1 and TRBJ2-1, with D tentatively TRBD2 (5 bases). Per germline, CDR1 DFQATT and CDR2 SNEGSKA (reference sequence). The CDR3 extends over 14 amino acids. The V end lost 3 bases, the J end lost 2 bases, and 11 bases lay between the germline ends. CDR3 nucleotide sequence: TGCAGTGCTAGTCGGACGGGAACCTACAATGAGCAGTTCTTC. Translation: CSASRTGTYNEQFF.

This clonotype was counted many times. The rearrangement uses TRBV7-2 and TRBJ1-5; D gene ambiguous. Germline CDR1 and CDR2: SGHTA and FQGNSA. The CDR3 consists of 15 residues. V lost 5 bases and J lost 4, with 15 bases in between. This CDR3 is CASSPVGSDNQPQHF. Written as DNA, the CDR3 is TGTGCCAGCAGCCCAGTGGGCAGTGATAATCAGCCCCAGCATTTT. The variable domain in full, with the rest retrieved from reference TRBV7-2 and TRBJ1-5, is GAGVSQSPSNKVTEKGKDVELRCDPISGHTALYWYRQSLGQGLEFLIYFQGNSAPDKSGLPSDRFSAERTGGSVSTLTIQRTQQEDSAVYLCASSPVGSDNQPQHFGDGTRLSIL.

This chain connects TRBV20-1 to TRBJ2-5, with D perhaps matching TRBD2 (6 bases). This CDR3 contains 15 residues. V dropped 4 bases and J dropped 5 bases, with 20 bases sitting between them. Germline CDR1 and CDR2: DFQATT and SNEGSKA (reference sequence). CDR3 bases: TGCAGTGCTACCTCAGACTACCCTCGGGGGGAGACCCAGTACTTC. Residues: CSATSDYPRGETQYF.

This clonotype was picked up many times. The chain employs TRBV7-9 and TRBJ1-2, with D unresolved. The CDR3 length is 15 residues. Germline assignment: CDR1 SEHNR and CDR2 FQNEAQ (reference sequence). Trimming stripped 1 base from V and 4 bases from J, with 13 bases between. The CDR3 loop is CASSLEIGRFYGYTF. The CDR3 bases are TGTGCCAGCAGCTTAGAAATAGGACGATTCTATGGCTACACCTTC. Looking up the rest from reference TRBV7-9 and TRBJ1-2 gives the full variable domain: DTGVSQNPRHKITKRGQNVTFRCDPISEHNRLYWYRQTLGQGPEFLTYFQNEAQLEKSRLLSDRFSAERPKGSFSTLEIQRTEQGDSAMYLCASSLEIGRFYGYTFGSGTRLTVV.

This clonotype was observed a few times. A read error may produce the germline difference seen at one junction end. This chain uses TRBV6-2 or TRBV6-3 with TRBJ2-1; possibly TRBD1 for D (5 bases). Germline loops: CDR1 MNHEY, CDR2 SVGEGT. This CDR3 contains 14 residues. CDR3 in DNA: TGTGCCAGCAATTACTTTAGCAGGGTGGATGAGCAGTTCTTC. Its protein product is CASNYFSRVDEQFF.